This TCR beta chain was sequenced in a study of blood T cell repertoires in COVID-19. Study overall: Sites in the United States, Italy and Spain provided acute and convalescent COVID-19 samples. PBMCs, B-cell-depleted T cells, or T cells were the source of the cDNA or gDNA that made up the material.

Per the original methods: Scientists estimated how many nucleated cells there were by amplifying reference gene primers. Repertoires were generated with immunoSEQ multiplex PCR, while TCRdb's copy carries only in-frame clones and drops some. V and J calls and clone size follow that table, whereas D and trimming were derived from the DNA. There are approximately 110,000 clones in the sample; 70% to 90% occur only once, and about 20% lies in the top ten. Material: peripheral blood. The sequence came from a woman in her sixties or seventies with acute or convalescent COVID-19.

The CDR3 nucleotides are TGTGCCTGGGGGTCGGGGCAAGAGACCCAGTACTTC. Translating gives CAWGSGQETQYF. The genes are TRBV30 and TRBJ2-5; TRBD2 is a possible D gene (5 bases). Germline assignment: CDR1 GTSNPN and CDR2 SVGIG (reference sequence). The V gene lost 5 bases and the J gene lost 2 bases, with 9 bases spanning the gap. CDR3 length: 12 amino acids.